The 23 T cell receptor beta chains presented below share a single source sample, sequenced in a study of graft-versus-host responses after intestinal transplantation. These receptors' targets are unknown. Sequenced by immunoSEQ multiplex PCR; TCRdb stores in-frame clones only, minus some. The sample yields about 120,000 clones, around nine tenths seen once. The sequences come from unstimulated CD4+ T cells sorted from spleen or lymph node cells, collected before intestinal transplant. Receptor source: a human donor who received an intestinal transplant.

The chain joins TRBV5-1 to TRBJ1-3; D may be TRBD1 (5 bases). The CDR3 has 13 amino acids. Germline CDR1 and CDR2: SGHRS and YFSETQ. V was cut by 4 bases and J by 3 bases, with 8 bases left in between. The CDR3 DNA reads TGCGCCAGCAGCGCTGACAGTGGAAACACCATATATTTT. It translates to CASSADSGNTIYF.

The V and J genes are TRBV7-9 and TRBJ2-1, with a tentative D call TRBD1 (5 bases). Germline V gene sequence: CDR1 SEHNR, CDR2 FQNEAQ (reference sequence). V lost 4 bases and J lost 5, with 12 bases in between. This CDR3 has 14 amino acids. The CDR3 DNA sequence: TGTGCCAGCAGCTACAGGTCGGTGGACAATGAGCAGTTCTTC. This encodes CASSYRSVDNEQFF.

This chain connects TRBV11-1 to TRBJ2-7; possible D gene TRBD1, 6 bases. V was pared by 5 bases and J by 2 bases, with 25 bases between. The CDR3 has 18 residues. Germline CDR1 reads SGHAT; CDR2 reads FQDESV (reference sequence). The CDR3 sequence: CASSPIMGSGQGTYEQYF. The DNA of the CDR3 is TGTGCCAGCAGCCCCATTATGGGCTCGGGGCAGGGGACCTACGAGCAGTACTTC.

This chain connects TRBV5-1 to TRBJ1-5; a possible D gene is TRBD1 (5 bases). Germline CDR1 SGHRS, CDR2 YFSETQ. The CDR3 is made up of 15 amino acids. Trimming took off 0 bases at V and 4 bases at J, with 11 bases between the two ends. The CDR3 region is CASSLVAGINQPQHF. The CDR3 DNA reads as TGCGCCAGCAGCTTGGTGGCAGGGATAAATCAGCCCCAGCATTTT.

The V and J genes are TRBV7-9 and TRBJ2-2; TRBD1 aligns across 9 bases. V gave up 2 bases and J gave up 1 base; unmatched junction bases: 2. Germline CDR1 SEHNR, CDR2 FQNEAQ (reference sequence). The CDR3 is made up of 16 amino acids. CDR3 sequence reads: CASSLMTGGNTGELFF. Here the CDR3 DNA reads TGTGCCAGCAGCTTAATGACAGGGGGGAACACCGGGGAGCTGTTTTTT.

The chain has TRBV9 and TRBJ1-6; the D gene is possibly TRBD1 (6 bases). V lost 5 bases and J 3 bases, leaving 12 bases between the germline ends. The CDR3 is made up of 15 amino acids. Germline lookup yields CDR1 SGDLS and CDR2 YYNGEE. The CDR3 sequence is CASRKVTGYNSPLHF. The CDR3 DNA reads as TGTGCCAGCAGAAAGGTGACAGGCTATAATTCACCCCTCCACTTT. The entire variable domain, with the rest obtained from reference TRBV9 and TRBJ1-6, is as follows: DSGVTQTPKHLITATGQRVTLRCSPRSGDLSVYWYQQSLDQGLQFLIQYYNGEERAKGNILERFSAQQFPDLHSELNLSSLELGDSALYFCASRKVTGYNSPLHFGNGTRLTVT.

The chain employs TRBV30 and TRBJ2-7; 10 bases are a match to TRBD1. CDR1 is GTSNPN, CDR2 SVGIG, per germline (reference sequence). This CDR3 has 11 residues. V shed 8 bases, J shed 5 bases, and the junction held 3 bases outside the gene matches. CDR3 protein: CAAGQGDEQYF. The CDR3 nucleotides are TGTGCCGCCGGACAGGGGGACGAGCAGTACTTC.

The rearrangement uses TRBV6-5 and TRBJ2-7; D perhaps matches TRBD1 (5 bases). Germline V lookup: CDR1 MNHEY, CDR2 SVGAGI. The CDR3 covers 14 residues. Trimming took off 5 bases at V and 2 bases at J, with 13 bases between the two ends. CDR3 sequence reads: CASSLLRAPYEQYF. The CDR3 DNA is TGTGCCAGCAGTCTTCTCAGGGCGCCCTACGAGCAGTACTTC.

The chain has TRBV4-1 and TRBJ2-2, with TRBD2 identical over 12 bases. CDR1 and CDR2 from the germline V gene are MGHRA and YSYEKL. The CDR3 spans 18 residues. Trimming took 4 bases from V and 4 from J; bases not matched to a gene: 10. In nucleotides, the CDR3 is TGCGCCAGCAGCCGAGGACTAGCGGGACCCGACGGCACCGGGGAGCTGTTTTTT. Its translation is CASSRGLAGPDGTGELFF.

Only one count was recorded for this clone. This chain uses TRBV18 with TRBJ2-7; D might be TRBD1 (6 bases). CDR1 KGHSH and CDR2 LQKENI come from the germline V gene. Trimming pared 2 bases from V and 5 bases from J, leaving 10 bases between. The CDR3 length is 13 residues. CDR3 nucleotide sequence: TGTGCCAGCTCACCATCACAGGGTGACGAGCAGTACTTC. It yields the protein CASSPSQGDEQYF.

V usage is TRBV14 and J usage is TRBJ2-3; D gene ambiguous. The germline V gene has CDR1 SGHDN and CDR2 FVKESK. CDR3 length: 15 amino acids. The V and J ends lost 3 bases and 0 bases respectively, with 10 bases between them. The CDR3 reads CASSHEYPSTDTQYF. In DNA form, the CDR3 reads TGTGCCAGCAGCCACGAGTACCCTAGCACAGATACGCAGTATTTT. Variable domain in full (rest from reference TRBV14 and TRBJ2-3): EAGVTQFPSHSVIEKGQTVTLRCDPISGHDNLYWYRRVMGKEIKFLLHFVKESKQDESGMPNNRFLAERTGGTYSTLKVQPAELEDSGVYFCASSHEYPSTDTQYFGPGTRLTVL.

This chain joins TRBV4-1 and TRBJ2-7; the match to TRBD2 covers 9 bases. The CDR3 is made up of 16 amino acids. Germline loops: CDR1 MGHRA, CDR2 YSYEKL. The trim removed 1 base at V and 2 bases at J, leaving 6 bases unmatched. CDR3 bases: TGCGCCAGCAGCCAAGTTTCCCGACTAGCGGCCTACGAGCAGTACTTC. Its protein is CASSQVSRLAAYEQYF.

The rearrangement links TRBV6-5 to TRBJ2-5, with 9 bases fitting TRBD1. V lost 2 bases to trimming and J lost 2 bases; unmatched junction nucleotides: 3. The CDR3 totals 15 residues. Germline V gene lookup returns CDR1 MNHEY and CDR2 SVGAGI. CDR3 sequence reads: CASSYGTGLQETQYF. DNA of the CDR3: TGTGCCAGCAGTTACGGGACAGGGCTACAAGAGACCCAGTACTTC.

This chain connects TRBV6-5 to TRBJ1-1; TRBD1 might be the D (5 bases). V lost 2 bases and J lost 4, with 8 bases in between. Germline CDR1 and CDR2: MNHEY and SVGAGI. This CDR3 spans 13 amino acids. The CDR3 sequence is CASSYQGTTEAFF. In DNA, the CDR3 is TGTGCCAGCAGTTACCAGGGTACCACTGAAGCTTTCTTT.

V and J are TRBV27 and TRBJ2-3, with TRBD2 identical over 7 bases. V lost 10 bases to trimming and J lost 1 base; unmatched junction nucleotides: 11. Per germline, CDR1 MNHEY and CDR2 SMNVEV (reference sequence). The CDR3 sequence is 15 residues long. The CDR3 DNA sequence: TGTGCCACCGGCGTTTGGGGGGGAGGCACAGATACGCAGTATTTT. Translating it yields CATGVWGGGTDTQYF.

The chain employs TRBV29-1 and TRBJ1-1; D remains ambiguous. The CDR3 has 13 residues. The V gene's germline CDR1 is SQVTM and CDR2 ANQGSEA. V lost 7 bases to trimming and J lost 1 base, with 13 bases between them. The DNA for the CDR3 is TGCAGCGCTGCAGGTACATGGAACACTGAAGCTTTCTTT. Amino acid sequence: CSAAGTWNTEAFF.

The rearrangement uses TRBV5-1 and TRBJ2-3; a weak D match, TRBD2 (6 bases). Germline loops: CDR1 SGHRS, CDR2 YFSETQ. The CDR3 covers 16 residues. Between the trimmed V and J ends, which lost 0 bases and 3 bases, there was a span of 14 bases. DNA of the CDR3: TGCGCCAGCAGCTTGGACGCGGGACTCGCTACAGATACGCAGTATTTT. This translates into CASSLDAGLATDTQYF.

The gene calls are TRBV5-1 and TRBJ2-5; 7 bases match TRBD2. The CDR3 extends over 14 amino acids. Germline assignment: CDR1 SGHRS and CDR2 YFSETQ. The V gene end was trimmed by 5 bases and the J gene end by 5 bases; junction bases not matched to a gene: 9. This CDR3 is CASSRRERVETQYF. DNA of the CDR3: TGCGCCAGCAGTCGGCGGGAGAGGGTGGAGACCCAGTACTTC.

The chain combines TRBV2 with TRBJ1-1, with unresolved D. The CDR3 is 14 amino acids. CDR1 and CDR2 from the germline V gene are SNHLY and FYNNEI. The V end was cut by 6 bases, the J end by 6 bases, with 17 bases between. The CDR3 bases are TGTGCCAGCAGCTTCCCGGGGATCGGAGCTGAAGCTTTCTTT. This gives the protein CASSFPGIGAEAFF.

The chain joins TRBV5-1 to TRBJ2-5; 7 bases are shared with TRBD1. V lost 4 bases and J lost 0; bases outside the gene matches: 6. This CDR3 has 15 amino acids. Germline V gene data show CDR1 as SGHRS and CDR2 as YFSETQ. CDR3 DNA sequence: TGCGCCAGCAGCCCGATAGACAGGGACCAAGAGACCCAGTACTTC. Protein product: CASSPIDRDQETQYF.

The chain recombines TRBV5-1 with TRBJ1-1; 7 bases map to TRBD1. J gave up 5 bases and V 3 bases, and 10 bases lay outside the gene matches. The CDR3 totals 15 residues. Germline V gene sequence: CDR1 SGHRS, CDR2 YFSETQ. CDR3 bases: TGCGCCAGCAGCTCGACTACAGCGACAGGGACTGAAGCTTTCTTT. The encoded protein is CASSSTTATGTEAFF.

The V and J genes are TRBV6-5 and TRBJ1-5; weak D call: TRBD1 (6 bases). CDR3 length: 15 residues. V lost 6 bases, J lost 0 bases, and 12 bases lay in between. Germline assignment: CDR1 MNHEY and CDR2 SVGAGI. CDR3 in amino acids: CASSQQGYSNQPQHF. The CDR3 nucleotides are TGTGCCAGCAGCCAACAGGGCTATAGCAATCAGCCCCAGCATTTT.

The CDR3 here is CASSGASPYEQYF. CDR3 in DNA: TGTGCCAGCAGTGGGGCCAGCCCCTACGAGCAGTACTTC. V gene TRBV6-1 combines with J gene TRBJ2-7; D is uncertain. Trimming removed 4 bases at V and 2 bases at J, with 9 bases between. The CDR3 totals 13 residues. Germline V gives CDR1 MNHNS, CDR2 SASEGT.